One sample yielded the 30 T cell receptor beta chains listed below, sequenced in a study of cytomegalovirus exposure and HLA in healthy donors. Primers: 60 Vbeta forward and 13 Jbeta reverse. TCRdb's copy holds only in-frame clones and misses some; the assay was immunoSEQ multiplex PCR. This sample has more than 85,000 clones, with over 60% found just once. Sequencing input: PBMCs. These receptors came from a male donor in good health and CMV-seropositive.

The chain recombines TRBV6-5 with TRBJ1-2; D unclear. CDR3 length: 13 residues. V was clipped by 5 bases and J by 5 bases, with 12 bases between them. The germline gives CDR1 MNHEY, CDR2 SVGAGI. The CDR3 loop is CASSRAGPYGYTF. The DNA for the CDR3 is TGTGCCAGCAGTCGCGCAGGCCCTTATGGCTACACCTTC.

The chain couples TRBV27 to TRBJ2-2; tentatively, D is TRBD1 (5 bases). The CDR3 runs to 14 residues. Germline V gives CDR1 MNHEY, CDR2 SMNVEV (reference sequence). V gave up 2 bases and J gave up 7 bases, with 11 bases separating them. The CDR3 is CASSLRQGVGELFF. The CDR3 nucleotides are TGTGCCAGCAGTTTAAGGCAGGGTGTCGGGGAGCTGTTTTTT.

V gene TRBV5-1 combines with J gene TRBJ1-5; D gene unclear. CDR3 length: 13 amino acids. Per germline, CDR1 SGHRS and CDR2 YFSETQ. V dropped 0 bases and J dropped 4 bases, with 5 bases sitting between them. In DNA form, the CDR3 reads TGCGCCAGCAGCTTGGCGGAGAATCAGCCCCAGCATTTT. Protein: CASSLAENQPQHF.

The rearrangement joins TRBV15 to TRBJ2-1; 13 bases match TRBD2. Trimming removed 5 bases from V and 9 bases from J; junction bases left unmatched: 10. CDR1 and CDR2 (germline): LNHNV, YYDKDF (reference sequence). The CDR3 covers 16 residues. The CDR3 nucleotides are TGTGCCACCAGCTCGCGGACTAGCGGGGGTGACGGTGAGCAGTTCTTC. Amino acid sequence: CATSSRTSGGDGEQFF.

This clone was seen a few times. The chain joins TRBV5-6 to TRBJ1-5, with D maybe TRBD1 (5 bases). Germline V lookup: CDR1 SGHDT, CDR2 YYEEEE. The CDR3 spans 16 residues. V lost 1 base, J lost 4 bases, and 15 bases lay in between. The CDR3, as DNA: TGTGCCAGCAGCTTGCGATCCGGACACGCAAATCAGCCCCAGCATTTT. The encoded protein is CASSLRSGHANQPQHF. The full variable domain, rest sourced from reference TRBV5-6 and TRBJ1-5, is DAGVTQSPTHLIKTRGQQVTLRCSPKSGHDTVSWYQQALGQGPQFIFQYYEEEERQRGNFPDRFSGHQFPNYSSELNVNALLLGDSALYLCASSLRSGHANQPQHFGDGTRLSIL.

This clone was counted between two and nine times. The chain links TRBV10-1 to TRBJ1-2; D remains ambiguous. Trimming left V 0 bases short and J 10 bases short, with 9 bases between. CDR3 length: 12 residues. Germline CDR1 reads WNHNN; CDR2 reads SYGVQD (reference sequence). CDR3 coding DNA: TGCGCCAGCAGTGAGTCGTCGGGGAACTACACCTTC. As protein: CASSESSGNYTF.

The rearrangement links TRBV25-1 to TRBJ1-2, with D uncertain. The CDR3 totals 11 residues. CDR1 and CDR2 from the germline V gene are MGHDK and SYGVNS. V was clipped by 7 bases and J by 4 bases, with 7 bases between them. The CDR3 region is CASTRGYGYTF. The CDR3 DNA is TGTGCCAGCACCCGGGGCTATGGCTACACCTTC.

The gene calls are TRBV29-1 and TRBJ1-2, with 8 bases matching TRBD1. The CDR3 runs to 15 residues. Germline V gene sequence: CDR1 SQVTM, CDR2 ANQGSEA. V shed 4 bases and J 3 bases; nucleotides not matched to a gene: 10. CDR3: CSVAASGGWYYGYTF. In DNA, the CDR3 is TGCAGCGTTGCAGCCTCAGGGGGCTGGTACTATGGCTACACCTTC.

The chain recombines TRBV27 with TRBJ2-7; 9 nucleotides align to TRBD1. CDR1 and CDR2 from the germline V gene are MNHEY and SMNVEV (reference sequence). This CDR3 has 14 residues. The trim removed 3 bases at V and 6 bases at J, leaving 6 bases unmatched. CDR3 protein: CASSFPGQGGEQYF. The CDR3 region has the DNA TGTGCCAGCAGTTTCCCGGGACAGGGAGGCGAGCAGTACTTC.

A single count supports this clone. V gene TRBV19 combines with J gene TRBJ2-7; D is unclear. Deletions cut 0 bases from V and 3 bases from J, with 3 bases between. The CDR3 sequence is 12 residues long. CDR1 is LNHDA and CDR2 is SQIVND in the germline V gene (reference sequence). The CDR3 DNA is TGTGCCAGTAGTATAGACGGCTACGAGCAGTACTTC. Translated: CASSIDGYEQYF. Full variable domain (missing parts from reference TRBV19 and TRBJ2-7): DGGITQSPKYLFRKEGQNVTLSCEQNLNHDAMYWYRQDPGQGLRLIYYSQIVNDFQKGDIAEGYSVSREKKESFPLTVTSAQKNPTAFYLCASSIDGYEQYFGPGTRLTVT.

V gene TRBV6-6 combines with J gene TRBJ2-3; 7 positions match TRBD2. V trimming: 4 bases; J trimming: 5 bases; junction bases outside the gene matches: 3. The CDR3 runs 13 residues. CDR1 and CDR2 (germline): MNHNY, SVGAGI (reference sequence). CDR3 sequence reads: CASSSIAGDTQYF. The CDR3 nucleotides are TGTGCCAGCAGTTCTATAGCGGGAGATACGCAGTATTTT.

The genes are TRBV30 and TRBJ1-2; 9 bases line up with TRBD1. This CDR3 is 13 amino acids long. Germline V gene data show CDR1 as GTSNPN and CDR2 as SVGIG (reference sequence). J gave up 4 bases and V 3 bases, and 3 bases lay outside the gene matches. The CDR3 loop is CAWRGQGVYGYTF. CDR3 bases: TGTGCCTGGAGGGGACAGGGAGTCTATGGCTACACCTTC.

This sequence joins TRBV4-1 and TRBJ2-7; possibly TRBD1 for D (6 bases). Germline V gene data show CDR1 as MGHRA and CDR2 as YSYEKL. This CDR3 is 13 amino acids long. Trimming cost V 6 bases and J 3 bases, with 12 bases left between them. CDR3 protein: CASRGTGNYEQYF. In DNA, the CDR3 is TGCGCCAGCAGGGGAACAGGGAACTACGAGCAGTACTTC.

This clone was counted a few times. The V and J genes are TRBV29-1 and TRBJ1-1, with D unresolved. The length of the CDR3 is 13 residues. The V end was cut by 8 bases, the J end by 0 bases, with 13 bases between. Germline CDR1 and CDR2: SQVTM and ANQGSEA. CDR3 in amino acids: CSTWTVMNTEAFF. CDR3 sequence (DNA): TGCAGCACCTGGACTGTTATGAACACTGAAGCTTTCTTT.

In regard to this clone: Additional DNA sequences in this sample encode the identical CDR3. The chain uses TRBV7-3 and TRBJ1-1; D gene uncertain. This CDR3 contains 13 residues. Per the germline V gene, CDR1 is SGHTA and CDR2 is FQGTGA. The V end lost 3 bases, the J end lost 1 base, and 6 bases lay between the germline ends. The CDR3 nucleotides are TGTGCCAGCAGCTTGGGCACGAACACTGAAGCTTTCTTT. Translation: CASSLGTNTEAFF.

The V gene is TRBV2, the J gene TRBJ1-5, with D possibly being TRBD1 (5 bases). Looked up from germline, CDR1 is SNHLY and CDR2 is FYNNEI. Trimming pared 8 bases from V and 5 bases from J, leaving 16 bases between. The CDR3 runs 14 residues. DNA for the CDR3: TGTGCCAGCGGGGGGACGGCCCCCGATCAGCCCCAGCATTTT. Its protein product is CASGGTAPDQPQHF.

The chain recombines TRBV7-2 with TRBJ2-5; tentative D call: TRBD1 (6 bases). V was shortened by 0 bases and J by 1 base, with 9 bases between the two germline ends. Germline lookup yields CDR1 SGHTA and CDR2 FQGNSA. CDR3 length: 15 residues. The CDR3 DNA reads TGTGCCAGCAGCTTAGCCGGGACAACCCAAGAGACCCAGTACTTC. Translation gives CASSLAGTTQETQYF.

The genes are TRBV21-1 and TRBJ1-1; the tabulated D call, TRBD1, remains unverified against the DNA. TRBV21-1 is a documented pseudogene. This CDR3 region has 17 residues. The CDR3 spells CASSKSPRPGGGTEAFF. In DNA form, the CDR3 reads TGTGCCAGCAGCAAAAGCCCTCGTCCAGGGGGAGGTACTGAAGCTTTCTTT.

Here the CDR3 reads CASSDTQGWPQHF. The CDR3 nucleotides are TGTGCCAGCAGTGATACCCAGGGGTGGCCCCAGCATTTT. This chain connects TRBV2 to TRBJ1-5, with TRBD1 as a possible D gene (6 bases). This CDR3 contains 13 residues. V lost 3 bases and J 9 bases, leaving 12 bases between the germline ends. The V gene's germline CDR1 is SNHLY and CDR2 FYNNEI.

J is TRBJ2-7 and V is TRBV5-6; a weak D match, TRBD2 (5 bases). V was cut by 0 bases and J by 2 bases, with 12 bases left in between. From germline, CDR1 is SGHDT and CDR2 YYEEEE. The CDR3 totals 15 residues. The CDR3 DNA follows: TGTGCCAGCAGCTTGGGGGGAGTGGAAACCTACGAGCAGTACTTC. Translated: CASSLGGVETYEQYF.

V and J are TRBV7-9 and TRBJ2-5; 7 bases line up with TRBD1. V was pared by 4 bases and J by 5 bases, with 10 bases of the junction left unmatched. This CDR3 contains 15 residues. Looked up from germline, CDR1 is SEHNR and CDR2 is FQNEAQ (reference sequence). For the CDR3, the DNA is TGTGCCAGCAGCTCGATTAGGAGCAGGGGGGAGACCCAGTACTTC. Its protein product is CASSSIRSRGETQYF.

The DNA for the CDR3 is TGTGCCAGCAGCTTAGGGACAGCTGATGAAAAACTGTTTTTT. This translates into CASSLGTADEKLFF. The chain links TRBV7-9 to TRBJ1-4, with D tentatively TRBD1 (6 bases). Germline CDR1 and CDR2: SEHNR and FQNEAQ (reference sequence). This CDR3 spans 14 amino acids. Trimming pared 1 base from V and 6 bases from J, leaving 9 bases between.

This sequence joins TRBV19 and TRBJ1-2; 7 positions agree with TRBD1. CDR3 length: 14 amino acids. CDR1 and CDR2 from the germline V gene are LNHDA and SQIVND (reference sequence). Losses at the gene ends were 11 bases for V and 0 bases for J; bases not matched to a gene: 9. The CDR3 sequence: CAGSSGQTNYGYTF. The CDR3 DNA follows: TGTGCCGGGAGTTCGGGACAGACTAACTATGGCTACACCTTC.

The CDR3 loop reads CAGGGPAGEQYF. The CDR3 DNA is TGTGCCGGGGGGGGACCCGCGGGAGAGCAGTACTTC. V gene TRBV7-6 combines with J gene TRBJ2-7, with TRBD2 matching over 7 bases. V dropped 11 bases and J dropped 7; count of bases not matched to a gene: 11. CDR1 and CDR2 from the germline V gene are SGHVS and FNYEAQ. This CDR3 is 12 amino acids long. Filled out from reference TRBV7-6 and TRBJ2-7, the complete variable domain reads GAGVSQSPRYKVTKRGQDVALRCDPISGHVSLYWYRQALGQGPEFLTYFNYEAQQDKSGLPNDRFSAERPEGSISTLTIQRTEQRDSAMYRCAGGGPAGEQYFGPGTRLTVT.

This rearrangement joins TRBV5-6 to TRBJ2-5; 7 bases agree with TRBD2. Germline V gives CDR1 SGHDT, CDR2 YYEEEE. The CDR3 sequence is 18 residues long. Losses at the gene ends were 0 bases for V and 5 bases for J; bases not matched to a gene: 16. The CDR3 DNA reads TGTGCCAGCAGCTTGGCCGGAGGGGAGGGGAAAGGTTGGGAGACCCAGTACTTC. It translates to CASSLAGGEGKGWETQYF.

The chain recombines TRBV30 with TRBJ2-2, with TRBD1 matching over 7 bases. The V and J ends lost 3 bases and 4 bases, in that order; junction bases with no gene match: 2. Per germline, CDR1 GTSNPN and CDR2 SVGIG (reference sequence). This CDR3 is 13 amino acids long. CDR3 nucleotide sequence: TGTGCCTGGAGAAACAGGGGCACCGGGGAGCTGTTTTTT. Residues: CAWRNRGTGELFF. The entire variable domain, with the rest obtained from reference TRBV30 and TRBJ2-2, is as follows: SQTIHQWPATLVQPVGSPLSLECTVEGTSNPNLYWYRQAAGRGLQLLFYSVGIGQISSEVPQNLSASRPQDRQFILSSKKLLLSDSGFYLCAWRNRGTGELFFGEGSRLTVL.

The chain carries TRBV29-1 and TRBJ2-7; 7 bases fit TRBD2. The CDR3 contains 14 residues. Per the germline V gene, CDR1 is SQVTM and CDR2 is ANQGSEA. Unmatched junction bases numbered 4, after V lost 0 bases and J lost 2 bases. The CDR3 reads CSVEDGGGPYEQYF. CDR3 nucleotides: TGCAGCGTTGAAGATGGGGGAGGGCCCTACGAGCAGTACTTC.

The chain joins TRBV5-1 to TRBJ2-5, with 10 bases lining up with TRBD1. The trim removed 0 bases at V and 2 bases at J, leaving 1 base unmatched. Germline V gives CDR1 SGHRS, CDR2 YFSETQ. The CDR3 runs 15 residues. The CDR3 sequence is CASSLGGQGQETQYF. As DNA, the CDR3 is TGCGCCAGCAGCTTGGGGGGACAGGGGCAAGAGACCCAGTACTTC.

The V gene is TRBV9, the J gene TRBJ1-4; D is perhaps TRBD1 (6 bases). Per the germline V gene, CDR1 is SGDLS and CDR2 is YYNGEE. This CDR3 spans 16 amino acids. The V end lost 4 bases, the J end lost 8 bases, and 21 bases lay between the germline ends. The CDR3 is CASSSSLGAVAEKLFF. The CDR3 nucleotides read TGTGCCAGCAGCTCATCCTTGGGGGCAGTAGCCGAAAAACTGTTTTTT. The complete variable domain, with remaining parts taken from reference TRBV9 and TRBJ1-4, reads DSGVTQTPKHLITATGQRVTLRCSPRSGDLSVYWYQQSLDQGLQFLIQYYNGEERAKGNILERFSAQQFPDLHSELNLSSLELGDSALYFCASSSSLGAVAEKLFFGSGTQLSVL.

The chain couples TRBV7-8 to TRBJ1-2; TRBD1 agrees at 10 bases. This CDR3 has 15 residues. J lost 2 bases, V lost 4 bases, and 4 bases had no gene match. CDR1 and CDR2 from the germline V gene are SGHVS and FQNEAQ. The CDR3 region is CASSSGQGPNYGYTF. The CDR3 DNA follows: TGTGCCAGCAGCTCGGGACAGGGGCCCAACTATGGCTACACCTTC.